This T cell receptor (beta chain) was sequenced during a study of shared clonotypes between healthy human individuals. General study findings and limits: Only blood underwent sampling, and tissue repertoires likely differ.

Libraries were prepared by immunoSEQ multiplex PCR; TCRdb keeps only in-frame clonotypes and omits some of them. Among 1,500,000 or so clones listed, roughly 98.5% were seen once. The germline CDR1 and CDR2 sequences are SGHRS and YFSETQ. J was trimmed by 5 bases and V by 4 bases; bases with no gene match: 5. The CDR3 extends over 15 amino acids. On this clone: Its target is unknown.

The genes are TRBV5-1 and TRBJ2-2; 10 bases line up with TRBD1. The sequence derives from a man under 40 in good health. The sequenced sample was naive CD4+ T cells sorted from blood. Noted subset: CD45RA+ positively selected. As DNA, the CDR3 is TGCGCCAGCAGCATTCGGACAGGGGGGACCGGGGAGCTGTTTTTT. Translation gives CASSIRTGGTGELFF.